What follows are 30 T cell receptor beta chains derived from one specimen sequenced in a study of cytomegalovirus exposure and HLA in healthy donors (dated by TCRdb to 2016 to 2017). The library came from the immunoSEQ multiplex PCR assay. For the multiplex PCR, a mixture combining 60 forward primers for TCR Vbeta segments and 13 reverse primers for TCR Jbeta segments was used. Entries here come from immuneACCESS through TCRdb and include only in-frame sequences with V and J called. Some clones fail to appear in such tables; in the studies checked, an unresolved V gene covers under half of the shortfall, and the cause of the remainder is unknown. The sample data list approximately 100,000 clones, and approximately 86% of these were observed just once. The biggest ten clones account for over 8.5% of the sample. The sequenced material came from PBMCs. The receptors were sampled from a man aged 25-45 years in good health and CMV-seropositive.

In DNA form, the CDR3 reads TGCGCCAGCAGCTTTACAGGTCTAGAGACCCAGTACTTC. Its translation is CASSFTGLETQYF. The chain has TRBV5-1 and TRBJ2-5; D perhaps matches TRBD1 (5 bases). CDR3 size: 13 residues. Trimming pared 2 bases from V and 4 bases from J, leaving 9 bases between. Germline-derived CDR1 and CDR2 are SGHRS and YFSETQ. The complete variable domain, with remaining parts taken from reference TRBV5-1 and TRBJ2-5, reads KAGVTQTPRYLIKTRGQQVTLSCSPISGHRSVSWYQQTPGQGLQFLFEYFSETQRNKGNFPGRFSGRQFSNSRSEMNVSTLELGDSALYLCASSFTGLETQYFGPGTRLLVL.

The chain uses TRBV28 and TRBJ2-7, with 7 bases that match TRBD2. This CDR3 is 12 amino acids long. Germline-derived CDR1 and CDR2 are MDHEN and SYDVKM. Here the CDR3 reads CSIDNPGGEQYF. The CDR3 region has the DNA TGTTCGATCGACAACCCGGGGGGCGAGCAGTACTTC. The full variable domain, completed using reference TRBV28 and TRBJ2-7, is DVKVTQSSRYLVKRTGEKVFLECVQDMDHENMFWYRQDPGLGLRLIYFSYDVKMKEKGDIPEGYSVSREKKERFSLILESASTNQTSMYLCSIDNPGGEQYFGPGTRLTVT.

The chain couples TRBV11-2 to TRBJ2-5, with D possibly matching TRBD1 (6 bases). Germline lookup yields CDR1 SGHAT and CDR2 FQNNGV. The CDR3 consists of 16 residues. V was cut by 1 base and J by 5 bases, with 17 bases left in between. The CDR3 is CASSLGRPQGWETQYF. The CDR3 nucleotides read TGTGCCAGCAGCTTAGGACGGCCCCAGGGGTGGGAGACCCAGTACTTC.

CDR3 loop: CASSLVGLQGRGYTF. CDR3 nucleotide sequence: TGTGCCAGCAGTTTGGTGGGTTTGCAGGGCCGCGGCTACACCTTC. The chain combines TRBV28 with TRBJ1-2, with D possibly matching TRBD1 (5 bases). The CDR3 runs 15 residues. Germline lookup yields CDR1 MDHEN and CDR2 SYDVKM. Trimming shortened V by 3 bases and J by 8 bases, and 19 bases separated the two germline ends.

The genes are TRBV27 and TRBJ1-1, with 9 bases matching TRBD1. Unmatched junction bases numbered 13, after V lost 0 bases and J lost 5 bases. This CDR3 has 18 amino acids. The germline V gene encodes CDR1 MNHEY and CDR2 SMNVEV (reference sequence). The CDR3 region is CASSLSMVDRGGKTEAFF. The CDR3 region has the DNA TGTGCCAGCAGTTTATCGATGGTGGACAGGGGTGGGAAGACTGAAGCTTTCTTT.

The chain has TRBV6-5 and TRBJ2-1, with 7 bases that match TRBD2. Germline assignment: CDR1 MNHEY and CDR2 SVGAGI. CDR3 length equals 14 residues. Trimming cost V 6 bases and J 9 bases; bases outside gene matches: 11. The CDR3 here is CASSISGAPGEQFF. The CDR3 bases are TGTGCCAGCAGCATCAGCGGGGCCCCCGGTGAGCAGTTCTTC.

The rearrangement links TRBV5-1 to TRBJ2-6; 9 bases map to TRBD1. Looked up from germline, CDR1 is SGHRS and CDR2 is YFSETQ. The trim removed 4 bases at V and 8 bases at J, leaving 13 bases unmatched. The CDR3 totals 17 residues. CDR3 loop: CASSLWGRGQGSNVLTF. The CDR3 DNA sequence: TGCGCCAGCAGCCTGTGGGGCCGGGGACAGGGCTCCAACGTCCTGACTTTC.

The sample holds a few counts of this clone. Other DNA sequences in the sample encode the same CDR3. The chain has TRBV7-2 and TRBJ1-5, with 7 bases that match TRBD1. Germline assignment: CDR1 SGHTA and CDR2 FQGNSA. V trimming: 0 bases; J trimming: 6 bases; junction bases outside the gene matches: 5. The CDR3 contains 15 residues. The CDR3 coding sequence is TGTGCCAGCAGCTTAGCAGGGGGCCAGGGTCAGCCCCAGCATTTT. Translated, it gives CASSLAGGQGQPQHF.

The J gene is TRBJ1-5, the V gene TRBV28; no clear D gene. The V end lost 1 base, the J end lost 0 bases, and 10 bases lay between the germline ends. The CDR3 is made up of 16 amino acids. Germline V gene data show CDR1 as MDHEN and CDR2 as SYDVKM. In nucleotides, the CDR3 is TGTGCCAGCAGTTTATTTGGAGGGTATAGCAATCAGCCCCAGCATTTT. Translated: CASSLFGGYSNQPQHF.

The chain employs TRBV28 and TRBJ1-2; D ambiguous. Germline CDR1 is MDHEN and CDR2 is SYDVKM. V lost 5 bases and J lost 8, with 15 bases in between. CDR3 length: 13 residues. CDR3 loop: CASSVGGARGYTF. Here the CDR3 DNA reads TGTGCCAGCAGTGTAGGCGGTGCTAGAGGCTACACCTTC.

The chain links TRBV2 to TRBJ2-7; 9 bases map to TRBD1. This CDR3 is built from 16 residues. V lost 3 bases and J lost 2; bases outside the gene matches: 8. Germline V lookup: CDR1 SNHLY, CDR2 FYNNEI. CDR3 nucleotide sequence: TGTGCCAGCAGTGATGGAGGCGGGACAGGGACCTACGAGCAGTACTTC. It yields the protein CASSDGGGTGTYEQYF.

The V gene is TRBV9, the J gene TRBJ2-3, with 9 positions matching TRBD1. The CDR3 has 17 amino acids. V dropped 0 bases and J dropped 3; count of bases not matched to a gene: 8. Germline-derived CDR1 and CDR2 are SGDLS and YYNGEE. CDR3 amino acids: CASSVASDRGETDTQYF. The CDR3 DNA is TGTGCCAGCAGCGTAGCTAGTGACAGGGGGGAAACAGATACGCAGTATTTT.

The chain joins TRBV19 to TRBJ2-5; D is possibly TRBD1 (6 bases). This CDR3 has 15 residues. V dropped 9 bases and J dropped 5 bases, with 22 bases sitting between them. Germline-derived CDR1 and CDR2 are LNHDA and SQIVND (reference sequence). The CDR3 nucleotides read TGTGCCAGCTCGAGGGGGTCCACGTGGGAGGAGACCCAGTACTTC. Encoded protein: CASSRGSTWEETQYF.

V and J are TRBV6-6 and TRBJ2-1, with a possible D match to TRBD1 (6 bases). Germline V lookup: CDR1 MNHNY, CDR2 SVGAGI (reference sequence). The CDR3 is 14 residues long. The V end lost 0 bases, the J end lost 14 bases, and 17 bases lay between the germline ends. CDR3 sequence reads: CASSYSESWQGKFF. The CDR3 bases are TGTGCCAGCAGTTACTCAGAGTCGTGGCAGGGGAAGTTCTTC.

The J gene is TRBJ1-2, the V gene TRBV4-2, with unresolved D. V shed 2 bases and J shed 0 bases, with 10 bases lying between them. The CDR3 runs to 15 residues. Looked up from germline, CDR1 is LGHNA and CDR2 is YNFKEQ. The CDR3 loop reads CASSQWQNTNYGYTF. The CDR3, as DNA: TGTGCCAGCAGCCAATGGCAAAATACTAACTATGGCTACACCTTC.

The chain has TRBV10-3 and TRBJ2-5; D is perhaps TRBD2 (5 bases). The V gene lost 2 bases and the J gene lost 7 bases, with 17 bases spanning the gap. Per germline, CDR1 ENHRY and CDR2 SYGVKD. CDR3 length: 15 amino acids. This CDR3 is CAISEGGGGFGTQYF. For the CDR3, the DNA is TGTGCCATCAGTGAGGGTGGTGGAGGTTTCGGGACCCAGTACTTC.

This chain uses TRBV7-2 with TRBJ1-4, with D perhaps matching TRBD1 (5 bases). This CDR3 region has 15 residues. The V and J ends lost 1 base and 10 bases respectively, with 16 bases between them. The germline gives CDR1 SGHTA, CDR2 FQGNSA. DNA of the CDR3: TGTGCCAGCAGCTTAGAGGTGGGGGGTAGGGCAAAACTGTTTTTT. This encodes CASSLEVGGRAKLFF.

The chain joins TRBV28 to TRBJ2-2; TRBD2 is a possible D gene (5 bases). From germline, CDR1 is MDHEN and CDR2 SYDVKM. The germline V and J ends were trimmed by 2 bases and 3 bases, with 13 bases remaining between them. The CDR3 contains 16 residues. The CDR3 protein is CASSLGTGGYTGELFF. CDR3 bases: TGTGCCAGCAGTTTAGGAACTGGAGGATACACCGGGGAGCTGTTTTTT.

The chain is built from TRBV2 and TRBJ2-1; 11 bases match TRBD1. CDR3 size: 13 residues. Germline trimming cut 9 bases from V and 7 bases from J; bases unmatched to any gene: 5. From germline, CDR1 is SNHLY and CDR2 FYNNEI. CDR3 bases: TGTGCCAGGAGGGACAGGGGGGGGAATGAGCAGTTCTTC. Translated, it gives CARRDRGGNEQFF.

The V call is TRBV11-1, the J call TRBJ1-3; 7 nucleotides align to TRBD1. Unmatched junction bases numbered 6, after V lost 5 bases and J lost 5 bases. Per the germline V gene, CDR1 is SGHAT and CDR2 is FQDESV (reference sequence). This CDR3 region has 14 residues. The CDR3: CASSERQGRNTIYF. CDR3 DNA sequence: TGTGCCAGCAGCGAGCGACAGGGACGAAACACCATATATTTT.

This chain joins TRBV6-5 and TRBJ1-2, with 8 positions matching TRBD1. The CDR3 totals 16 residues. Trimming cost V 0 bases and J 6 bases; bases outside gene matches: 9. Germline V CDR1 and CDR2: MNHEY, SVGAGI. The CDR3 bases are TGTGCCAGCAGTTACTCGTATCGACAGGGGAGGGATGGCTACACCTTC. Translating it yields CASSYSYRQGRDGYTF.

The chain links TRBV6-1 to TRBJ2-7; TRBD1 might be the D (6 bases). Germline-derived CDR1 and CDR2 are MNHNS and SASEGT. The V gene lost 6 bases and the J gene lost 1 base, with 10 bases spanning the gap. This CDR3 contains 13 residues. As DNA, the CDR3 is TGTGCCAGCAGGAAAGACAGGTCCTACGAGCAGTACTTC. This translates into CASRKDRSYEQYF.

The rearrangement links TRBV18 to TRBJ2-7; 10 positions agree with TRBD1. The CDR3 spans 15 residues. The germline V gene has CDR1 KGHSH and CDR2 LQKENI. Trimming removed 5 bases from V and 7 bases from J; junction bases left unmatched: 11. CDR3: CASSSTGQGREEQYF. The CDR3 DNA reads as TGTGCCAGCTCATCTACGGGACAGGGGAGGGAAGAGCAGTACTTC. Looking up the rest from reference TRBV18 and TRBJ2-7 gives the full variable domain: NAGVMQNPRHLVRRRGQEARLRCSPMKGHSHVYWYRQLPEEGLKFMVYLQKENIIDESGMPKERFSAEFPKEGPSILRIQQVVRGDSAAYFCASSSTGQGREEQYFGPGTRLTVT.

CDR3 coding DNA: TGTGCCAGCTCACCATGGGACAGGGTGGGAAACATTCAGTACTTC. It translates to CASSPWDRVGNIQYF. The V and J genes are TRBV18 and TRBJ2-4, with TRBD1 identical over 9 bases. In germline, CDR1 is KGHSH, CDR2 LQKENI. This CDR3 is built from 15 residues. V lost 2 bases, J lost 6 bases, and 5 bases stayed unmatched.

This chain links TRBV5-1 with TRBJ2-2; 7 bases are a match to TRBD1. Losses at the gene ends were 3 bases for V and 1 base for J; bases not matched to a gene: 6. The CDR3 is 16 residues long. Germline CDR1 is SGHRS and CDR2 is YFSETQ. In DNA form, the CDR3 reads TGCGCCAGCAGCTCGGGACAGAACTTGAACACCGGGGAGCTGTTTTTT. It encodes CASSSGQNLNTGELFF.

This rearrangement joins TRBV28 to TRBJ2-7, with D possibly being TRBD1 (5 bases). Trimming stripped 6 bases from V and 9 bases from J, with 24 bases between. Germline assignment: CDR1 MDHEN and CDR2 SYDVKM. The CDR3 contains 15 residues. CDR3 DNA: TGTGCCAGCAGCCAGAGCCCTGGGGCCGTCGGTGGGCAGTACTTC. As protein: CASSQSPGAVGGQYF.

This clone occurred a few times. CDR3 in DNA: TGTGCCAGCGCCTTAGGACAGGGCTACGAGCAGTACTTC. It specifies CASALGQGYEQYF. The V gene is TRBV18, the J gene TRBJ2-7, with TRBD1 matching over 8 bases. Germline lookup yields CDR1 KGHSH and CDR2 LQKENI. The CDR3 has 13 residues. V shed 8 bases and J 3 bases; nucleotides not matched to a gene: 6. Combining the CDR3 with reference TRBV18 and TRBJ2-7 gives the whole variable domain NAGVMQNPRHLVRRRGQEARLRCSPMKGHSHVYWYRQLPEEGLKFMVYLQKENIIDESGMPKERFSAEFPKEGPSILRIQQVVRGDSAAYFCASALGQGYEQYFGPGTRLTVT.

The sample holds one count of this clone. This chain's CDR3 is CASILQGLAYNEQFF. CDR3 nucleotides: TGTGCCAGCATCCTACAGGGGCTGGCCTACAATGAGCAGTTCTTC. The chain is built from TRBV2 and TRBJ2-1; TRBD1 matches 7 bases. CDR3 size: 15 residues. Looked up from germline, CDR1 is SNHLY and CDR2 is FYNNEI. Trimming removed 7 bases from V and 2 bases from J; junction bases left unmatched: 8.

This clone was detected only a few times. The rearrangement uses TRBV5-1 and TRBJ1-2; 11 positions match TRBD1. Trimming took 4 bases from V and 7 from J; bases not matched to a gene: 9. Germline CDR1 reads SGHRS; CDR2 reads YFSETQ. This CDR3 spans 15 amino acids. CDR3 loop: CASSKTAGQGGGYTF. In DNA, the CDR3 is TGCGCCAGCAGCAAGACCGCGGGACAGGGGGGTGGCTACACCTTC.

The chain recombines TRBV18 with TRBJ2-5, with a weak D call TRBD1 (5 bases). Germline V gene lookup returns CDR1 KGHSH and CDR2 LQKENI. V lost 6 bases and J 4 bases, leaving 12 bases between the germline ends. The CDR3 runs to 13 residues. DNA for the CDR3: TGTGCCAGCTCTCCAGACAGCAGAGAGACCCAGTACTTC. This codes for CASSPDSRETQYF.